This TCR beta chain appears in the sequencing data of a study of shared clonotypes between healthy human individuals. Healthy and HIV-negative, the adult donors had no recent acute infections or vaccinations. Assay used: immunoSEQ multiplex PCR; TCRdb lists only in-frame clones, some missing. The sample comprises roughly 640,000 clones, about 97% of which are singletons, and about 0.06% rests with the top ten. With respect to this clone: Other DNA sequences in the same sample also yield this CDR3.

CDR3 length: 14 amino acids. From germline, CDR1 is SGHRS and CDR2 YFSETQ. The V and J ends lost 4 bases and 3 bases, in that order; junction bases with no gene match: 5. Material: naive CD4+ T cells sorted from blood. The subset: CD45RA+ positively selected. This TCR was sampled from a woman aged 30 to 39 in good health. V gene TRBV5-1 combines with J gene TRBJ1-1, with 8 bases that match TRBD1. The CDR3 DNA reads as TGCGCCAGCAGCCCCGGGACAGGAGACACTGAAGCTTTCTTT. Protein product: CASSPGTGDTEAFF.